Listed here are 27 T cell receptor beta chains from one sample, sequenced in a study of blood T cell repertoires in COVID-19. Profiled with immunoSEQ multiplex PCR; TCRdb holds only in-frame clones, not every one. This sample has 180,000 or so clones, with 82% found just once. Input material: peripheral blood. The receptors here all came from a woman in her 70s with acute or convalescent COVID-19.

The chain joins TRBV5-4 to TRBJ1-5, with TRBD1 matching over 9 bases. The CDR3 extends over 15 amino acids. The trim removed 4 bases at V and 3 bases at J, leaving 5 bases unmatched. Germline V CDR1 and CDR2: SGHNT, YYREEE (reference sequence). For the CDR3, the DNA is TGTGCCAGCAGCCCCCGGGACAGGGCCAATCAGCCCCAGCATTTT. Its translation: CASSPRDRANQPQHF.

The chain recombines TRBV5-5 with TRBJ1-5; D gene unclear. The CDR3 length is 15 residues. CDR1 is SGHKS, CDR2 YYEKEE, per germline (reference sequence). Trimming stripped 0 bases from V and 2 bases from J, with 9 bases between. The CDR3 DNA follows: TGTGCCAGCAGCTTGGTCCCCGGGGGCAATCAGCCCCAGCATTTT. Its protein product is CASSLVPGGNQPQHF. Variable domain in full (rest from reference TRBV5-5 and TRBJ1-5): DAGVTQSPTHLIKTRGQQVTLRCSPISGHKSVSWYQQVLGQGPQFIFQYYEKEERGRGNFPDRFSARQFPNYSSELNVNALLLGDSALYLCASSLVPGGNQPQHFGDGTRLSIL.

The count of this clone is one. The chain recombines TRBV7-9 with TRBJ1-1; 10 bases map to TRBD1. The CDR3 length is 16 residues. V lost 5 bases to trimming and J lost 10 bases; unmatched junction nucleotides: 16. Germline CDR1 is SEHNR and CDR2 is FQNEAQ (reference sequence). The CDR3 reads CASSQRSGTGVTRAFF. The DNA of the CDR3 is TGTGCCAGCAGCCAGAGATCCGGGACAGGGGTCACTCGAGCTTTCTTT.

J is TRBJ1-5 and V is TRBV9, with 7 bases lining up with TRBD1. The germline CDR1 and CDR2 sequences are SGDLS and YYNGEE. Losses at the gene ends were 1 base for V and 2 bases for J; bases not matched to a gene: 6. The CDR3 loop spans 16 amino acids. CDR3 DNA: TGTGCCAGCAGCGTAAAGGACAGGTATGGCAATCAGCCCCAGCATTTT. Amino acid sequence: CASSVKDRYGNQPQHF.

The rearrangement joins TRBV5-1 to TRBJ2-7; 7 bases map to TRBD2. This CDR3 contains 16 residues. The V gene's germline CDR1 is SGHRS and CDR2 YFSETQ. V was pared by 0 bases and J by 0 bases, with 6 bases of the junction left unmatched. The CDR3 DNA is TGCGCCAGCAGCTTGGAGCTAGCGGTGGCCTCCTACGAGCAGTACTTC. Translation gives CASSLELAVASYEQYF.

CDR3 loop: CASSLDPGQGNQPQHF. In nucleotides, the CDR3 is TGTGCCAGCTCGCTCGATCCGGGACAGGGTAATCAGCCCCAGCATTTT. The V call is TRBV18, the J call TRBJ1-5, with TRBD1 matching over 9 bases. This CDR3 has 16 residues. V shed 6 bases and J 4 bases; nucleotides not matched to a gene: 10. Germline loops: CDR1 KGHSH, CDR2 LQKENI.

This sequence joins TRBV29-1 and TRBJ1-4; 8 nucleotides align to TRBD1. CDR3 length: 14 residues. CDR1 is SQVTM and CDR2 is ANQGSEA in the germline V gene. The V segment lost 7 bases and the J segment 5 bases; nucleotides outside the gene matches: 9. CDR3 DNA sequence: TGCAGCGGTCGCCAGGGGGCCATGAATGAAAAACTGTTTTTT. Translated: CSGRQGAMNEKLFF.

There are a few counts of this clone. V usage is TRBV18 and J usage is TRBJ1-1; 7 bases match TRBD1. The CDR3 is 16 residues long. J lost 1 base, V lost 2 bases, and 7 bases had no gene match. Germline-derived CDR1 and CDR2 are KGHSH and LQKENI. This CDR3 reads CASSPALQGTNTEAFF. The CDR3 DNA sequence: TGTGCCAGCTCACCAGCCCTACAGGGGACGAACACTGAAGCTTTCTTT.

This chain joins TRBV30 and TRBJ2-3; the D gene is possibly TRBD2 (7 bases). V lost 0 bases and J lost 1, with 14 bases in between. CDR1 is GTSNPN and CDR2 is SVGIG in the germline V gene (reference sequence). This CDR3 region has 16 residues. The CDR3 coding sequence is TGTGCCTGGAGTGTACGGGGGGCGGTTGGCACAGATACGCAGTATTTT. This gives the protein CAWSVRGAVGTDTQYF.

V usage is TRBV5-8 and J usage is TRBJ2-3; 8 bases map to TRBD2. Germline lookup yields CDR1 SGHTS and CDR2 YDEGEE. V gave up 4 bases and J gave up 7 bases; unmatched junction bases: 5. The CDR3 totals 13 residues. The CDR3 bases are TGTGCCAGCAGCAAGGGACTAGTATATACGCAGTATTTT. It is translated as CASSKGLVYTQYF.

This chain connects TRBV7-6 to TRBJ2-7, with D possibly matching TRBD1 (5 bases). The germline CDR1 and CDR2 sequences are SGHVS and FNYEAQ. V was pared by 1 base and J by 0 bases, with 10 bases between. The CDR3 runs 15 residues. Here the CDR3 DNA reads TGTGCCAGCAGCTTAGGACAGTGGAGCTCCTACGAGCAGTACTTC. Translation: CASSLGQWSSYEQYF.

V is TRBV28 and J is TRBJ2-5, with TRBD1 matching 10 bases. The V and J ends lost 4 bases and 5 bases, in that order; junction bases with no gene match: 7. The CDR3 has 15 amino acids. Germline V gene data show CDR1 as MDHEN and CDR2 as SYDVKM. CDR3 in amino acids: CASSSPGQGLETQYF. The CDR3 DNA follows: TGTGCCAGCAGTTCACCGGGACAGGGGTTGGAGACCCAGTACTTC. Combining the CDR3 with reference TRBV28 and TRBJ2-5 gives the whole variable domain DVKVTQSSRYLVKRTGEKVFLECVQDMDHENMFWYRQDPGLGLRLIYFSYDVKMKEKGDIPEGYSVSREKKERFSLILESASTNQTSMYLCASSSPGQGLETQYFGPGTRLLVL.

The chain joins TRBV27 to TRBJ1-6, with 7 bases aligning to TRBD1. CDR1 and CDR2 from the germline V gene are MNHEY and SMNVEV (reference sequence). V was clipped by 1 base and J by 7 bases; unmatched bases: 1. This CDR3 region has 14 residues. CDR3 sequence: CASSLLQGNSPLHF. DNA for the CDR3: TGTGCCAGCAGTTTATTACAGGGGAATTCACCCCTCCACTTT.

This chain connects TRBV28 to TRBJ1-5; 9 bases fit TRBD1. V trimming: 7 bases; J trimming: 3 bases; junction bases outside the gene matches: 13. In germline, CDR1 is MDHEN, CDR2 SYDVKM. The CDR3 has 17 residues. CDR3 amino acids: CASTITGTGRTNQPQHF. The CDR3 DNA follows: TGTGCCAGCACCATAACCGGGACAGGGAGGACCAATCAGCCCCAGCATTTT.

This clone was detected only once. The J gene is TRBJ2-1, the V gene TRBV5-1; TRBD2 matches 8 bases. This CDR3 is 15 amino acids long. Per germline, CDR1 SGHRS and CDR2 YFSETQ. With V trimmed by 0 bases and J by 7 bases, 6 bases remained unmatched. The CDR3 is CASSLDRTSWNEQFF. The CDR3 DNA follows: TGCGCCAGCAGCTTGGATCGGACTAGCTGGAATGAGCAGTTCTTC.

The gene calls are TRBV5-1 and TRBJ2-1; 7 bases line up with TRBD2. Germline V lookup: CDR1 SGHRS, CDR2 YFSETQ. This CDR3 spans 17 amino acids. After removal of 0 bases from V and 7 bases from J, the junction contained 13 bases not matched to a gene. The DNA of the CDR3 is TGCGCCAGCAGCTTGGCCGTGGGGCGGGAGCCCCGGAATGAGCAGTTCTTC. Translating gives CASSLAVGREPRNEQFF.

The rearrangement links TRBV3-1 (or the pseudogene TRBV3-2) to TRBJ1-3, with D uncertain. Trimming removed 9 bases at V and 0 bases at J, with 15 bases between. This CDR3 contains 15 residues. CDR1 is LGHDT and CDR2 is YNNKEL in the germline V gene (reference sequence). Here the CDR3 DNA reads TGTGCCAGTACGGTAATACCCGGCTCTGGAAACACCATATATTTT. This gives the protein CASTVIPGSGNTIYF.

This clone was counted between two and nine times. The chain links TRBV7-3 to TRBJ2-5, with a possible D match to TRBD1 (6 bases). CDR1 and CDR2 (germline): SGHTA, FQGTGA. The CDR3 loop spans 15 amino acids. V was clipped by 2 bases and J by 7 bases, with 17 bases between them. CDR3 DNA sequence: TGTGCCAGCAGCTTATCCCAACAGGGAGTCGGGACCCAGTACTTC. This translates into CASSLSQQGVGTQYF.

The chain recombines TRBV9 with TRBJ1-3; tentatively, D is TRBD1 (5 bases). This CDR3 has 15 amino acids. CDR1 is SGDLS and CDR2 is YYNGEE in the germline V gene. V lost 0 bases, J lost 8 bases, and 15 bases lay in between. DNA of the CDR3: TGTGCCAGCAGCGTAGAAGGGGTCCTGGTGGACACCATATATTTT. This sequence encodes CASSVEGVLVDTIYF. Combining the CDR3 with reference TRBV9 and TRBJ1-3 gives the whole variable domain DSGVTQTPKHLITATGQRVTLRCSPRSGDLSVYWYQQSLDQGLQFLIQYYNGEERAKGNILERFSAQQFPDLHSELNLSSLELGDSALYFCASSVEGVLVDTIYFGEGSWLTVV.

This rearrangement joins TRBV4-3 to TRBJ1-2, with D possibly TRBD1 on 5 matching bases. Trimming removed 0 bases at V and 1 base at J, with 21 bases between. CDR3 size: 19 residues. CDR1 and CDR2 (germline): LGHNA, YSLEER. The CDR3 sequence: CASSQDSMQGLGGNYGYTF. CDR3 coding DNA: TGCGCCAGCAGCCAAGACTCAATGCAGGGCCTGGGCGGTAACTATGGCTACACCTTC.

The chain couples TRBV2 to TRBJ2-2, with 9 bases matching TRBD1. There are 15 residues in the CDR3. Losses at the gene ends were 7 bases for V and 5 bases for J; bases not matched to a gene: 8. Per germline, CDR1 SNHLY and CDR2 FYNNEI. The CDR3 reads CASTAQQGATGELFF. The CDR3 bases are TGTGCCAGCACTGCCCAACAGGGGGCGACCGGGGAGCTGTTTTTT.

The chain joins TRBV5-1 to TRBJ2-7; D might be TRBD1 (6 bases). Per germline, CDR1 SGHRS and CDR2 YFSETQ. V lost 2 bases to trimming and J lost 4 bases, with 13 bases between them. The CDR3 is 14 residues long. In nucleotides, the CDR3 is TGCGCCAGCAGCTTCAGGGGCGAAGCATACGAGCAGTACTTC. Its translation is CASSFRGEAYEQYF.

CDR3 nucleotides: TGTGCCAGCAGTGAAAGGGGTCTAGCGGGGGTCCCCTACAATGAGCAGTTCTTC. It encodes CASSERGLAGVPYNEQFF. The chain carries TRBV6-1 and TRBJ2-1; 10 bases agree with TRBD2. Trimming removed 2 bases from V and 2 bases from J; junction bases left unmatched: 9. Germline V lookup: CDR1 MNHNS, CDR2 SASEGT. The CDR3 extends over 18 amino acids.

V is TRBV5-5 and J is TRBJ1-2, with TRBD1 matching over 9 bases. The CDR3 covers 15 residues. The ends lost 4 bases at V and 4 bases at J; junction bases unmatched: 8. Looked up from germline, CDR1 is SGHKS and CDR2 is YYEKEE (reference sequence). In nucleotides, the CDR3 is TGTGCCAGCAGCGACGGGACAGGGATTCTCTATGGCTACACCTTC. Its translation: CASSDGTGILYGYTF.

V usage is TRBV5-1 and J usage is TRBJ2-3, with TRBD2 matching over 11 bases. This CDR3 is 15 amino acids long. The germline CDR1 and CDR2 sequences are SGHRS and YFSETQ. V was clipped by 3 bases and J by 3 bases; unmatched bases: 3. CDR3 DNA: TGCGCCAGCAGCTCCGGGACTAGCGGAACAGATACGCAGTATTTT. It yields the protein CASSSGTSGTDTQYF. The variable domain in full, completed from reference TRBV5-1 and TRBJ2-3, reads KAGVTQTPRYLIKTRGQQVTLSCSPISGHRSVSWYQQTPGQGLQFLFEYFSETQRNKGNFPGRFSGRQFSNSRSEMNVSTLELGDSALYLCASSSGTSGTDTQYFGPGTRLTVL.

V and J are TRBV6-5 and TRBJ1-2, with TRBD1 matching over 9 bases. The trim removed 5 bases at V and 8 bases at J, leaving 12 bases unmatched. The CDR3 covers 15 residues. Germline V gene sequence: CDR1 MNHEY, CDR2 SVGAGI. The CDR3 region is CASSPGTGSERGYTF. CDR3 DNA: TGTGCCAGCAGTCCCGGGACAGGGTCTGAGAGGGGCTACACCTTC.

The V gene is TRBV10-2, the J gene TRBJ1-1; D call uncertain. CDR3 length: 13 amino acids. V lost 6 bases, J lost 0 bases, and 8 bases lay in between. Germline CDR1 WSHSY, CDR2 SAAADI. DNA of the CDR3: TGCGCCAGCAGGATAGCCATGAACACTGAAGCTTTCTTT. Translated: CASRIAMNTEAFF.